The 21 T cell receptor beta chains given below trace back to one sample, sequenced in a study of cytomegalovirus exposure and HLA in healthy donors. PCR was performed using 60 Vbeta and 13 Jbeta primers. The repertoire was sequenced with immunoSEQ multiplex PCR; TCRdb's copy has only in-frame clones and lacks some. The sample shows fewer than 65,000 clones, approximately 87% of them seen only once. Sequencing used PBMCs. Source of these receptors: a man between 18 and 35 years old in good health and CMV-seronegative.

This chain uses TRBV10-2 with TRBJ1-1; D not resolved. V shed 3 bases and J shed 3 bases, with 14 bases lying between them. Germline V gene sequence: CDR1 WSHSY, CDR2 SAAADI. This CDR3 comprises 15 residues. The CDR3 here is CASSDPQRRDTEAFF. CDR3 DNA: TGCGCCAGCAGTGACCCACAGCGGAGGGACACTGAAGCTTTCTTT.

V usage is TRBV4-1 and J usage is TRBJ1-2, with 8 bases aligning to TRBD1. There are 15 residues in the CDR3. Trimming took 3 bases from V and 5 from J; bases not matched to a gene: 8. From germline, CDR1 is MGHRA and CDR2 YSYEKL. The CDR3 DNA sequence: TGCGCCAGCAGCCATCCCGGACAGGGACGGTATGGCTACACCTTC. It is translated as CASSHPGQGRYGYTF.

In nucleotides, the CDR3 is TGTGCCAGCAGTGAGGGTGGGGAAAAACTGTTTTTT. Amino acid sequence: CASSEGGEKLFF. The rearrangement links TRBV28 to TRBJ1-4; D remains ambiguous. Trimming stripped 5 bases from V and 8 bases from J, with 9 bases between. CDR1 and CDR2 (germline): MDHEN, SYDVKM. The CDR3 totals 12 residues.

The chain is built from TRBV27 and TRBJ2-7; tentatively, D is TRBD1 (5 bases). The V end lost 4 bases, the J end lost 2 bases, and 9 bases lay between the germline ends. Germline values: CDR1 MNHEY, CDR2 SMNVEV (reference sequence). This CDR3 contains 13 residues. The CDR3 DNA follows: TGTGCCAGCAGTTCAGGGTCCCCCTACGAGCAGTACTTC. Amino acids: CASSSGSPYEQYF.

The V gene is TRBV30, the J gene TRBJ1-6, with D possibly TRBD1 on 5 matching bases. Germline V gene data show CDR1 as GTSNPN and CDR2 as SVGIG (reference sequence). The CDR3 contains 18 residues. V lost 2 bases to trimming and J lost 7 bases, with 24 bases between them. The CDR3: CAWSKRSWQGSRNSPLHF. The CDR3 DNA reads TGTGCCTGGAGTAAACGGAGTTGGCAGGGTAGTAGAAATTCACCCCTCCACTTT.

V is TRBV11-2 and J is TRBJ1-6; D is possibly TRBD1 (5 bases). The CDR3 totals 15 residues. Trimming removed 4 bases at V and 7 bases at J, with 14 bases between. Germline lookup yields CDR1 SGHAT and CDR2 FQNNGV. In nucleotides, the CDR3 is TGTGCCAGCAGCTCCGGGACGGGGGAGAATTCACCCCTCCACTTT. It translates to CASSSGTGENSPLHF. Using reference TRBV11-2 and TRBJ1-6 for the parts outside the CDR3, the full variable domain is EAGVAQSPRYKIIEKRQSVAFWCNPISGHATLYWYQQILGQGPKLLIQFQNNGVVDDSQLPKDRFSAERLKGVDSTLKIQPAKLEDSAVYLCASSSGTGENSPLHFGNGTRLTVT.

This clone was counted between two and nine times. The chain joins TRBV30 to TRBJ2-1, with D unclear. Trimming stripped 0 bases from V and 9 bases from J, with 15 bases between. This CDR3 region has 14 residues. Per the germline V gene, CDR1 is GTSNPN and CDR2 is SVGIG (reference sequence). CDR3 DNA: TGTGCCTGGAGTGTAGAGGATTATGTCGGTGAGCAGTTCTTC. Amino acid sequence: CAWSVEDYVGEQFF.

A word on this clone: Other DNA sequences in the same sample also yield this CDR3. The chain uses TRBV5-1 and TRBJ1-1; maybe TRBD1 (5 bases). The germline CDR1 and CDR2 sequences are SGHRS and YFSETQ. V lost 3 bases, J lost 3 bases, and 9 bases lay in between. This CDR3 comprises 13 residues. The CDR3 here is CASSWGGDTEAFF. The CDR3 DNA is TGCGCCAGCAGCTGGGGGGGAGACACTGAAGCTTTCTTT.

The J gene is TRBJ1-2, the V gene TRBV28; D is unresolved. V lost 5 bases, J lost 4 bases, and 11 bases lay in between. This CDR3 spans 13 amino acids. From germline, CDR1 is MDHEN and CDR2 SYDVKM. The CDR3 DNA reads as TGTGCCAGCAGTCCTACAGTATTCTATGGCTACACCTTC. Protein: CASSPTVFYGYTF.

The rearrangement uses TRBV7-6 and TRBJ2-7; D perhaps matches TRBD1 (6 bases). The germline V gene encodes CDR1 SGHVS and CDR2 FNYEAQ. Trimming removed 4 bases from V and 1 base from J, with 14 bases in between. The CDR3 runs 15 residues. The CDR3: CASSSRTQGSYEQYF. The CDR3 DNA reads as TGTGCCAGCAGCTCCAGGACCCAGGGGTCCTACGAGCAGTACTTC.

V and J are TRBV7-9 and TRBJ2-7; 11 bases align to TRBD2. There are 15 residues in the CDR3. CDR1 is SEHNR, CDR2 FQNEAQ, per germline (reference sequence). V trimming: 5 bases; J trimming: 6 bases; junction bases outside the gene matches: 9. The CDR3 DNA reads as TGTGCCAGCAGCCCCCTTAGCGGGGGGGCCCCCGAGCAGTACTTC. Its translation is CASSPLSGGAPEQYF.

The rearrangement uses TRBV19 and TRBJ1-2, with TRBD1 matching over 7 bases. Per germline, CDR1 LNHDA and CDR2 SQIVND (reference sequence). This CDR3 contains 14 residues. Germline trimming cut 6 bases from V and 2 bases from J; bases unmatched to any gene: 6. The CDR3 DNA reads as TGTGCCAGTAGCGAATCGACAGGGAACTATGGCTACACCTTC. Translation gives CASSESTGNYGYTF.

The chain couples TRBV6-5 to TRBJ2-5, with D possibly being TRBD2 (6 bases). This CDR3 is built from 13 residues. Trimming took off 8 bases at V and 4 bases at J, with 14 bases between the two ends. Germline-derived CDR1 and CDR2 are MNHEY and SVGAGI. The CDR3: CASARAAGETQYF. For the CDR3, the DNA is TGTGCCAGCGCTCGGGCAGCGGGAGAGACCCAGTACTTC.

The chain employs TRBV6-5 and TRBJ1-5; D not certain. V dropped 7 bases and J dropped 5 bases, with 15 bases sitting between them. Germline-derived CDR1 and CDR2 are MNHEY and SVGAGI. There are 14 residues in the CDR3. CDR3 DNA sequence: TGTGCCAGCACCCCAAGTAGAGCCGATCAGCCCCAGCATTTT. Amino acids: CASTPSRADQPQHF.

The chain is built from TRBV7-9 and TRBJ2-7, with D tentatively TRBD1 (5 bases). Germline V CDR1 and CDR2: SEHNR, FQNEAQ (reference sequence). CDR3 size: 16 residues. V lost 5 bases and J 1 base, leaving 18 bases between the germline ends. The CDR3 loop is CASSRKGADLSYEQYF. The CDR3 region has the DNA TGTGCCAGCAGCCGAAAAGGGGCGGACCTATCCTACGAGCAGTACTTC.

The chain carries TRBV28 and TRBJ1-5; D remains unclear. The CDR3 runs to 14 residues. Germline-derived CDR1 and CDR2 are MDHEN and SYDVKM. V shed 7 bases and J shed 5 bases, with 15 bases lying between them. The CDR3 bases are TGTGCCAGCACAGGCCGAACCGCCGATCAGCCCCAGCATTTT. This encodes CASTGRTADQPQHF. The full variable domain, with the rest looked up from reference TRBV28 and TRBJ1-5, is DVKVTQSSRYLVKRTGEKVFLECVQDMDHENMFWYRQDPGLGLRLIYFSYDVKMKEKGDIPEGYSVSREKKERFSLILESASTNQTSMYLCASTGRTADQPQHFGDGTRLSIL.

The genes are TRBV7-8 and TRBJ2-7; D unresolved. The CDR3 is made up of 14 amino acids. Germline values: CDR1 SGHVS, CDR2 FQNEAQ. Trimming removed 1 base at V and 1 base at J, with 8 bases between. CDR3 coding DNA: TGTGCCAGCAGCTTAGGGGCAGTTTCCTACGAGCAGTACTTC. As protein: CASSLGAVSYEQYF.

V gene TRBV4-1 combines with J gene TRBJ1-2; the match to TRBD1 covers 8 bases. This CDR3 spans 18 amino acids. The germline gives CDR1 MGHRA, CDR2 YSYEKL. Trimming took 0 bases from V and 3 from J; bases not matched to a gene: 12. The CDR3 is CASSQDLRGQGSHYGYTF. In DNA form, the CDR3 reads TGCGCCAGCAGCCAAGATTTAAGAGGACAGGGTTCCCACTATGGCTACACCTTC.

The chain links TRBV4-1 to TRBJ1-2; no definite D call. The CDR3 is 15 amino acids. V gave up 4 bases and J gave up 4 bases, with 16 bases separating them. Germline CDR1 MGHRA, CDR2 YSYEKL. The CDR3 spells CASSLAGEGVYGYTF. The DNA of the CDR3 is TGCGCCAGCAGCCTCGCCGGGGAGGGAGTCTATGGCTACACCTTC.

This clone has only one observation. CDR3 sequence: CASSIQDTQYF. The CDR3 nucleotides are TGTGCCAGTAGTATTCAAGATACGCAGTATTTT. V is TRBV19 and J is TRBJ2-3; D ambiguous. The CDR3 spans 11 residues. Per germline, CDR1 LNHDA and CDR2 SQIVND (reference sequence). V was cut by 3 bases and J by 5 bases, with 3 bases left in between. Using reference TRBV19 and TRBJ2-3 for the parts outside the CDR3, the full variable domain is DGGITQSPKYLFRKEGQNVTLSCEQNLNHDAMYWYRQDPGQGLRLIYYSQIVNDFQKGDIAEGYSVSREKKESFPLTVTSAQKNPTAFYLCASSIQDTQYFGPGTRLTVL.

The chain joins TRBV7-9 to TRBJ1-4; D perhaps matches TRBD1 (5 bases). V lost 5 bases and J 3 bases, leaving 13 bases between the germline ends. From germline, CDR1 is SEHNR and CDR2 FQNEAQ (reference sequence). This CDR3 is built from 15 residues. CDR3 in DNA: TGTGCCAGCAGCCCCCCGGGGGTCGCTAATGAAAAACTGTTTTTT. It codes for CASSPPGVANEKLFF.